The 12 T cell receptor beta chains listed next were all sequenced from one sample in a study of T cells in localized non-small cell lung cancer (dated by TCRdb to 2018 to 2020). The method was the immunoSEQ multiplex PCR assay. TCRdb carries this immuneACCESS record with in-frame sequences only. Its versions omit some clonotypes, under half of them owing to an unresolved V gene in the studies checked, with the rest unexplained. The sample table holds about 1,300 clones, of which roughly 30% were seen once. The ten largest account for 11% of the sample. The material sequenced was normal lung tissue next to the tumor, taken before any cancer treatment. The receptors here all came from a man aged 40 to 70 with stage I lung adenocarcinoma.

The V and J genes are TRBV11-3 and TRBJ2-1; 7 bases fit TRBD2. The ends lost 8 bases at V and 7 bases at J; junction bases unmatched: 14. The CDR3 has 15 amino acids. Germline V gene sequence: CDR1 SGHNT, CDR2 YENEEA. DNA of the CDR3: TGTGCCAGCTTGTACTTGCGGGAGTCCGGGAATGAGCAGTTCTTC. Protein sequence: CASLYLRESGNEQFF.

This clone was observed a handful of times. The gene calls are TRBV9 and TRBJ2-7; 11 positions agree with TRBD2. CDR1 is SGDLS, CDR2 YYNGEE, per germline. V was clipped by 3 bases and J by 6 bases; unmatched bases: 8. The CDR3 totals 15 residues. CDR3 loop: CASSDTSGSLGEQYF. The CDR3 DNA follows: TGTGCCAGCAGCGATACTAGCGGGAGTCTGGGCGAGCAGTACTTC.

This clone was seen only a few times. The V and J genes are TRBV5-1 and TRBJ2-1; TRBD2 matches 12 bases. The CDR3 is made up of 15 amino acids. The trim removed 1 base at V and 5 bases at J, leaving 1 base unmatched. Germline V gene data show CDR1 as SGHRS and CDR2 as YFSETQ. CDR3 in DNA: TGCGCCAGCAGCTTGAGGACTAGCGGGGACAATGAGCAGTTCTTC. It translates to CASSLRTSGDNEQFF.

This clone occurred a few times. The DNA of the CDR3 is TGTGCCAGCAGCTCCCAAGGGGGAGGGTACAATGAGCAGTTCTTC. It is translated as CASSSQGGGYNEQFF. The chain uses TRBV11-3 and TRBJ2-1; D is possibly TRBD2 (7 bases). Germline values: CDR1 SGHNT, CDR2 YENEEA. V was cut by 4 bases and J by 4 bases, with 14 bases left in between. The CDR3 sequence is 15 residues long.

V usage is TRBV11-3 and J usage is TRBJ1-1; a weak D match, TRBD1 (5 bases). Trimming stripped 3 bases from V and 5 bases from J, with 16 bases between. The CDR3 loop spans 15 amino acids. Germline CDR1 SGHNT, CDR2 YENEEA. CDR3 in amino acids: CASSLVSGGETEAFF. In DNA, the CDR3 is TGTGCCAGCAGCTTGGTCAGTGGAGGGGAAACTGAAGCTTTCTTT. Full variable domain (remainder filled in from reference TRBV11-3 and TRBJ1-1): EAGVVQSPRYKIIEKKQPVAFWCNPISGHNTLYWYLQNLGQGPELLIRYENEEAVDDSQLPKDRFSAERLKGVDSTLKIQPAELGDSAVYLCASSLVSGGETEAFFGQGTRLTVV.

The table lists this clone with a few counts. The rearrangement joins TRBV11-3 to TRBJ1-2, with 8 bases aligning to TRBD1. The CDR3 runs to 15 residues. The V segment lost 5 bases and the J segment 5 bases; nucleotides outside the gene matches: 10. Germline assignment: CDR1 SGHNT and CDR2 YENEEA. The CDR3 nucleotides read TGTGCCAGCAGCCGGGACAGGTCCATAGTGTATGGCTACACCTTC. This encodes CASSRDRSIVYGYTF.

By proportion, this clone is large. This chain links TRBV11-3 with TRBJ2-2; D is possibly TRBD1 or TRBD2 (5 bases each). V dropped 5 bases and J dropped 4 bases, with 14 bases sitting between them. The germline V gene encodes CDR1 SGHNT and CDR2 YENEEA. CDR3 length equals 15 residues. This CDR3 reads CASSRSRDGTGELFF. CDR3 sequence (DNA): TGTGCCAGCAGCCGGTCCCGGGACGGCACCGGGGAGCTGTTTTTT. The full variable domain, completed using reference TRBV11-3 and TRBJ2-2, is EAGVVQSPRYKIIEKKQPVAFWCNPISGHNTLYWYLQNLGQGPELLIRYENEEAVDDSQLPKDRFSAERLKGVDSTLKIQPAELGDSAVYLCASSRSRDGTGELFFGEGSRLTVL.

For the CDR3, the DNA is TGTGCCAGCAGCGTAGGAGGGTGGGACTCCTACGAGCAGTACTTC. Protein: CASSVGGWDSYEQYF. This chain joins TRBV9 and TRBJ2-7; D might be TRBD2 (5 bases). The V gene's germline CDR1 is SGDLS and CDR2 YYNGEE. The CDR3 is made up of 15 amino acids. The germline V and J ends were trimmed by 0 bases and 0 bases, with 10 bases remaining between them.

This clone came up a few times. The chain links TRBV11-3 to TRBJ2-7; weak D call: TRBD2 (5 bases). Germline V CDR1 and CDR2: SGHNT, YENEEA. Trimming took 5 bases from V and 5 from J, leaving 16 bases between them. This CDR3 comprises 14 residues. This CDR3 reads CASSQVGPGNEQYF. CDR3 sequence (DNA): TGTGCCAGCAGCCAAGTAGGGCCGGGGAACGAGCAGTACTTC.

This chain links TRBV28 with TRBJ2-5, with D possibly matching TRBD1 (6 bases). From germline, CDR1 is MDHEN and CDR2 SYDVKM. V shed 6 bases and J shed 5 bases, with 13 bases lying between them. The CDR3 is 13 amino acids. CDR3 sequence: CASRIQGLETQYF. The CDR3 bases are TGTGCCAGCAGGATACAGGGCCTGGAGACCCAGTACTTC.

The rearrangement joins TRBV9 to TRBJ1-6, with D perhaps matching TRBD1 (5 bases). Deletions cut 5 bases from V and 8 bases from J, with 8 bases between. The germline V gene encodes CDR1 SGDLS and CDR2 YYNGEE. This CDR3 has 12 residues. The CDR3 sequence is CASSQQDSPLHF. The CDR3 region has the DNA TGTGCCAGCAGTCAACAGGATTCACCCCTCCACTTT.

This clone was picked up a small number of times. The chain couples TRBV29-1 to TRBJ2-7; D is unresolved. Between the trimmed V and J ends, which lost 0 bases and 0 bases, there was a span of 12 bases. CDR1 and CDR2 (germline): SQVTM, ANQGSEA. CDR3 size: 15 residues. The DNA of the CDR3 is TGCAGCGTTGAAGATGGGGAACCAGACTCCTACGAGCAGTACTTC. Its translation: CSVEDGEPDSYEQYF.